A single sample is the source of the 2 T cell receptor beta chains below, sequenced in a study of CD8 T cells in Susac syndrome. An amount of RNA that ranged from 0.5 to 1 ug was reverse transcribed with random hexamers. TCRdb itself ran the immunoSEQ multiplex PCR reads through MiXCR, one entry per CDR3 protein. This sample has about 180,000 distinct CDR3 sequences, with roughly 94% found just once. Sequenced sample: CD4+ T cells from PBMCs. These receptors all come from a human donor with Susac syndrome.

This clonotype appeared once. The chain combines TRBV9 with TRBJ1-4; D unresolved. Germline V lookup: CDR1 SGDLS, CDR2 YYNGEE. V lost 1 base to trimming and J lost 5 bases, with 9 bases between them. CDR3 length equals 14 residues. The CDR3 DNA follows: TGTGCCAGCAGCGTAAGCAGTCTGAATGAAAAACTGTTTTTT. Its protein product is CASSVSSLNEKLFF.

This clonotype has just one count. The V and J genes are TRBV3-1 and TRBJ2-6; D ambiguous. CDR1 LGHDT and CDR2 YNNKEL come from the germline V gene (reference sequence). The germline V and J ends were trimmed by 5 bases and 0 bases, with 5 bases remaining between them. CDR3 length equals 14 residues. This CDR3 reads CASSGDSGANVLTF. CDR3 nucleotide sequence: TGTGCCAGCAGCGGGGACTCTGGGGCCAACGTCCTGACTTTC.